These 24 T cell receptor beta chains were sequenced from one sample in a study of CD8+CD57+ T cells in acquired aplastic anemia. Profiles of TCR beta VDJ and CDR3 were generated from a genomic DNA template. Each CDR3 protein is one row after TCRdb ran MiXCR on the reads. The sample contains 80,000 or so distinct CDR3 sequences, approximately 45% of which appear only once. The sample consisted of sorted CD4+, CD8+, or CD8+CD57+ T cells (not recorded which) from PBMCs. Source of these receptors: a human donor in good health, serving as a control.

This chain links TRBV6-2 or TRBV6-3 with TRBJ2-7, with D unresolved. CDR1 is MNHEY, CDR2 SVGEGT, per germline. V dropped 6 bases and J dropped 6 bases, with 18 bases sitting between them. The CDR3 sequence is 14 residues long. In nucleotides, the CDR3 is TGTGCCAGCAGCTCTACGGTGTGGTGGAGCGAGCAGTACGTC. Translating gives CASSSTVWWSEQYV.

This chain uses TRBV7-9 with TRBJ1-2; D gene unclear. Germline V gene lookup returns CDR1 SEHNR and CDR2 FQNEAQ (reference sequence). Trimming stripped 5 bases from V and 5 bases from J, with 12 bases between. The CDR3 covers 13 residues. CDR3 in amino acids: CASSVTSYYGYTF. The CDR3, as DNA: TGTGCCAGCAGCGTTACAAGTTATTATGGCTACACCTTC.

This rearrangement joins TRBV12-3 or TRBV12-4 to TRBJ2-1; D unclear. The CDR3 extends over 15 amino acids. The germline V and J ends were trimmed by 5 bases and 0 bases, with 11 bases remaining between them. The CDR3 nucleotides read TGTGCCAGCAGTCCCGTCACGAGCTCCTACAATGAGCAGTTCTTC. Translation gives CASSPVTSSYNEQFF.

This clonotype was picked up many times. This CDR3 reads CASSLGTPPFLYEQYF. The CDR3 DNA sequence: TGCGCCAGCAGCTTGGGGACACCCCCTTTCTTGTACGAGCAGTACTTC. The chain has TRBV5-1 and TRBJ2-7, with D possibly matching TRBD1 (5 bases). The CDR3 consists of 16 residues. Looked up from germline, CDR1 is SGHRS and CDR2 is YFSETQ. Trimming stripped 0 bases from V and 4 bases from J, with 17 bases between.

The gene calls are TRBV7-6 and TRBJ1-2; a possible D gene is TRBD1 (6 bases). Trimming shortened V by 3 bases and J by 8 bases, and 10 bases separated the two germline ends. The length of the CDR3 is 12 residues. Germline V lookup: CDR1 SGHVS, CDR2 FNYEAQ. For the CDR3, the DNA is TGTGCCAGCAGCTTTCCAGGGGCGGGCTACACCTTC. The encoded protein is CASSFPGAGYTF.

This clonotype showed up just a few times. The chain is built from TRBV25-1 and TRBJ2-3; D is ambiguous. Germline V gene sequence: CDR1 MGHDK, CDR2 SYGVNS. This CDR3 region has 13 residues. V lost 4 bases and J lost 2, with 7 bases in between. The CDR3 coding sequence is TGTGCCAGCAGTGCCGGTCTCACAGATACGCAGTATTTT. This codes for CASSAGLTDTQYF.

J is TRBJ2-3 and V is TRBV4-3, with TRBD2 matching 13 bases. Germline CDR1 and CDR2: LGHNA and YSLEER. This CDR3 is 17 amino acids long. Trimming at V came to 1 base and at J to 2 bases, leaving 3 bases not matched to a gene. CDR3 nucleotides: TGCGCCAGCAGCCAAGGACTAGCGGGGGGCCCCACAGATACGCAGTATTTT. As protein: CASSQGLAGGPTDTQYF.

This clonotype was seen a few times. CDR3 protein: CASSLWENEKLFF. Here the CDR3 DNA reads TGTGCCAGCAGTTTATGGGAAAATGAAAAACTGTTTTTT. The V gene is TRBV12-3 or TRBV12-4, the J gene TRBJ1-4; the D is unclear. This CDR3 comprises 13 residues. V dropped 2 bases and J dropped 5 bases, with 6 bases sitting between them.

The sample holds many counts of this clonotype. The rearrangement links TRBV12-3 or TRBV12-4 to TRBJ2-3; 9 bases are shared with TRBD2. The CDR3 covers 13 residues. The junction had 4 bases not matched to a gene; V was cut back by 11 bases and J by 1 base. In DNA, the CDR3 is TGTGCCTCGACTAGCGGCGGCACAGATACGCAGTATTTT. This encodes CASTSGGTDTQYF.

Ten or more counts support this clonotype. The chain carries TRBV15 and TRBJ2-7, with D hard to call. V was shortened by 0 bases and J by 3 bases, with 9 bases between the two germline ends. Germline V gives CDR1 LNHNV, CDR2 YYDKDF (reference sequence). CDR3 length equals 14 residues. In nucleotides, the CDR3 is TGTGCCACCAGCAGAGATCGGCAGAGCTACGAGCAGTACTTC. It specifies CATSRDRQSYEQYF.

This clonotype showed up just a few times. The V and J genes are TRBV20-1 and TRBJ2-3; TRBD2 matches at 12 bases. This CDR3 has 17 amino acids. Looked up from germline, CDR1 is DFQATT and CDR2 is SNEGSKA (reference sequence). Trimming at V came to 1 base and at J to 0 bases, leaving 5 bases not matched to a gene. CDR3 in amino acids: CSARGLAGGWSTDTQYF. The CDR3 bases are TGCAGTGCTAGAGGTCTAGCGGGGGGGTGGAGCACAGATACGCAGTATTTT.

With regard to this clonotype: A read error may be the cause here, since a much bigger clone is one base away. A read error is likely, as this CDR3 ends without the conserved phenylalanine or tryptophan. The genes are TRBV6-4 and TRBJ2-5, with D unclear. This CDR3 region has 13 residues. Germline-derived CDR1 and CDR2 are MRHNA and SNTAGT. The CDR3 DNA follows: TGTGCCAGCAGTTACTCGCCCGGGGAGACCCAGTACCTC. Residues: CASSYSPGETQYL.

The rearrangement links TRBV25-1 to TRBJ1-3, with D tentatively TRBD1 (5 bases). The CDR3 is made up of 13 amino acids. Between the trimmed V and J ends, which lost 5 bases and 10 bases, there was a span of 15 bases. Germline assignment: CDR1 MGHDK and CDR2 SYGVNS. CDR3 region: CASSLGSGKTIYF. In nucleotides, the CDR3 is TGTGCCAGCAGTTTGGGGTCAGGGAAAACCATATATTTT.

The chain links TRBV7-2 to TRBJ1-1; 7 nucleotides line up with TRBD1. V trimming: 5 bases; J trimming: 5 bases; junction bases outside the gene matches: 5. There are 13 residues in the CDR3. Germline assignment: CDR1 SGHTA and CDR2 FQGNSA. The DNA for the CDR3 is TGTGCCAGCAGCCTTGCGACAGGGACTGAAGCTTTCTTT. This translates into CASSLATGTEAFF. Based on the CDR3 plus reference TRBV7-2 and TRBJ1-1, the full variable domain is GAGVSQSPSNKVTEKGKDVELRCDPISGHTALYWYRQSLGQGLEFLIYFQGNSAPDKSGLPSDRFSAERTGGSVSTLTIQRTQQEDSAVYLCASSLATGTEAFFGQGTRLTVV.

The chain employs TRBV29-1 and TRBJ1-1; 8 nucleotides agree with TRBD1. Germline-derived CDR1 and CDR2 are SQVTM and ANQGSEA. There are 16 residues in the CDR3. Trimming at V came to 5 bases and at J to 1 base, leaving 12 bases not matched to a gene. The CDR3 spells CSVSDRGRIRNTEAFF. CDR3 sequence (DNA): TGCAGCGTTAGCGACAGGGGACGAATCCGGAACACTGAAGCTTTCTTT. The full variable domain, its missing parts supplied by reference TRBV29-1 and TRBJ1-1, is SAVISQKPSRDICQRGTSLTIQCQVDSQVTMMFWYRQQPGQSLTLIATANQGSEATYESGFVIDKFPISRPNLTFSTLTVSNMSPEDSSIYLCSVSDRGRIRNTEAFFGQGTRLTVV.

The chain employs TRBV12-3 or TRBV12-4 and TRBJ2-1; no firm D call. CDR3 length: 15 amino acids. V was pared by 4 bases and J by 1 base, with 11 bases between. The CDR3 reads CASSSPLGSYNEQFF. In DNA form, the CDR3 reads TGTGCCAGCAGTTCCCCCCTCGGGTCCTACAATGAGCAGTTCTTC.

This clonotype occurred many times. The V and J genes are TRBV9 and TRBJ1-6; no firm D call. V was pared by 3 bases and J by 1 base, with 11 bases between. This CDR3 is 16 amino acids long. Germline V CDR1 and CDR2: SGDLS, YYNGEE. The CDR3 DNA reads as TGTGCCAGCAGCGGCGAGGGATCTTCCTATAATTCACCCCTCCACTTT. This gives the protein CASSGEGSSYNSPLHF.

The rearrangement uses TRBV11-2 and TRBJ1-6; 8 bases are shared with TRBD1. V was clipped by 6 bases and J by 18 bases; unmatched bases: 22. Looked up from germline, CDR1 is SGHAT and CDR2 is FQNNGV. The CDR3 runs to 16 residues. In DNA form, the CDR3 reads TGTGCCAGCAGTTACTCGGGAGCGGGAGGACAGGGTGCCCCCCACTTT. Protein: CASSYSGAGGQGAPHF.

This chain joins TRBV12-3 or TRBV12-4 and TRBJ2-6; D is uncertain. V lost 5 bases and J lost 2, with 10 bases in between. The CDR3 extends over 15 amino acids. The CDR3 nucleotides read TGTGCCAGCAGTCCCCACACCCCTGGGGCCAACGTCCTGACTTTC. Translation: CASSPHTPGANVLTF.

This clonotype appeared once. The chain joins TRBV14 to TRBJ2-5; D is uncertain. Per the germline V gene, CDR1 is SGHDN and CDR2 is FVKESK. The V and J ends lost 0 bases and 5 bases respectively, with 10 bases between them. CDR3 size: 14 residues. The DNA of the CDR3 is TGTGCCAGCAGCCAAGATATGGTCAGGGAGACCCAGTACTTC. Translation: CASSQDMVRETQYF.

The table lists this clonotype with many counts. This chain connects TRBV2 to TRBJ2-7, with D possibly matching TRBD2 (6 bases). V lost 3 bases and J 6 bases, leaving 12 bases between the germline ends. Looked up from germline, CDR1 is SNHLY and CDR2 is FYNNEI. The CDR3 spans 13 residues. As DNA, the CDR3 is TGTGCCAGCAGTGAGGAGGGCGGATCCGAGCAGTACTTC. This encodes CASSEEGGSEQYF.

This clonotype showed up many times. The rearrangement links TRBV6-5 to TRBJ1-2; D is unclear. CDR1 MNHEY and CDR2 SVGAGI come from the germline V gene. CDR3 length equals 13 residues. Trimming took 7 bases from V and 4 from J, leaving 13 bases between them. The CDR3 sequence: CASTPDPFYGYTF. CDR3 sequence (DNA): TGTGCCAGCACCCCGGATCCATTCTATGGCTACACCTTC.

This chain joins TRBV11-1 and TRBJ2-1; TRBD2 matches at 8 bases. V lost 6 bases and J lost 8; bases outside the gene matches: 15. This CDR3 spans 16 amino acids. Germline V gene lookup returns CDR1 SGHAT and CDR2 FQDESV (reference sequence). CDR3 DNA: TGTGCCAGCAGTCCAGAAATAGGAAGCGGGGGCGATGAGCAGTTCTTC. Translating it yields CASSPEIGSGGDEQFF.

Ten or more counts support this clonotype. The chain combines TRBV15 with TRBJ1-4; a possible D gene is TRBD1 (5 bases). Germline loops: CDR1 LNHNV, CDR2 YYDKDF (reference sequence). The V end lost 9 bases, the J end lost 2 bases, and 13 bases lay between the germline ends. The CDR3 length is 14 residues. CDR3 sequence reads: CATEHWGTNEKLFF. CDR3 DNA sequence: TGTGCCACGGAACATTGGGGCACTAATGAAAAACTGTTTTTT. The full variable domain, its missing parts supplied by reference TRBV15 and TRBJ1-4, is DAMVIQNPRYQVTQFGKPVTLSCSQTLNHNVMYWYQQKSSQAPKLLFHYYDKDFNNEADTPDNFQSRRPNTSFCFLDIRSPGLGDTAMYLCATEHWGTNEKLFFGSGTQLSVL.